This TCR beta chain was found in a study of immune heterogeneity within non-small cell lung tumors (dated 2018 in TCRdb). In the study overall: Histology comprised several squamous cell carcinomas, roughly ten non-squamous carcinomas and 1 tumor not otherwise specified. To look at intratumoral immune heterogeneity, the study ran whole-exome sequencing, RNA-seq and TCR beta repertoire sequencing on several spatially distinct regions taken from every NSCLC tumor. TCR repertoires were analyzed from 55 to 70 tumor loci of more than 14 patients, while transcriptome data covered only 40 or so loci from approximately eleven patients. Neoantigen binding to each patient's HLA alleles was predicted with netMHCpan-3.0 for mutant peptides of 8 to 11 amino acids. General findings and caveats noted by the study authors: Identical dominant CDR3B clonotypes recurred across loci within a patient, yet different tumor locations also harbored unique high-frequency clones. High-frequency TCR beta clonotypes were found to be largely distinct between individual patients. A statistically significant but moderate positive correlation (R roughly 0.3) was observed between local T-cell repertoire clonality and local tumor mutational burden.

Taking its sample share into account, this clonotype is medium-sized (0.01 to 0.1%). Its antigen is unknown. No base-level quality is on record; no much larger clone is a single base apart. The TCR beta CDR3 region was amplified with a multiplex PCR system whose first round ran for 9 to 10 cycles using 32 V-gene forward primers and 13 J-gene reverse primers. The first PCR round used a QIAGEN Multiplex PCR Kit, and the primer sequences were filed in Chinese patent CN105087789A. In a second PCR round, Illumina universal primers were added with the Phusion High-Fidelity PCR Kit. The TCR libraries underwent paired-end sequencing with a read length of 151 bp on the Illumina HiSeq X Ten platform. As for the original processing: Cutadapt was used to discard reads without multiplex PCR primers, PEAR merged the read pairs, and MiXCR with default settings called the CDR3 regions. Repertoire diversity was assessed by Shannon entropy, and clonality was calculated as one minus the Shannon entropy divided by the ln of the count of productive unique sequences. Dominant or high-frequency T-cell clones were defined as clonotypes at frequencies of at least 0.5%. TCRdb passed the public sequencing reads through fastp at Q25 and MiXCR, retaining productive beta sequences. Rows merge per CDR3 protein into single entries with the most common DNA and genes. These V and J calls are TCRdb output, not the study's own analysis. This sample gives over 30,000 distinct CDR3 sequences in total; less than 35% of them show up just once. Approximately 4% of the sample rests with the top ten.

The CDR3 spans 14 residues, from the cysteine through the phenylalanine. Only CDR3 DNA remains: 42 bases, in frame from the first base. The junction carries 14 bases between V and J, which are trimmed by 5 bases and 4 bases respectively. For the TCR template, genomic DNA was extracted from bulk tumor tissue, and around 600 ng of gDNA was amplified for each sample. Multiple biopsies per primary tumor were taken during surgery, spaced as far apart as possible within the tumor mass. The study cohort was described as untreated and was composed of newly diagnosed NSCLC cases undergoing curative surgery. The samples came from approximately 14 patients with newly diagnosed non-small cell lung cancer who were having surgery intended to be curative. The resected tumor masses were reviewed by two independent pathologists. Sequencing was performed only on DNA and RNA samples of high quality.

The sequence was obtained from a man between 40 and 49 years old with non-small cell lung cancer. The rearranged chain carries TRBV12-3 or TRBV12-4 and TRBJ1-2, with TRBD1 perhaps the D gene, on 5 matching bases. The source material was lung tumor tissue. The DNA reads TGTGCCAGCAGTACCCGTGAGGGACTCTATGGCTACACCTTC. It translates as CASSTREGLYGYTF.